The rows below give T cell receptor beta chains drawn from one sample of a study of blood T cell repertoires in COVID-19. TCRdb's copy holds only in-frame clones and misses some; the assay was immunoSEQ multiplex PCR. This sample has about 60,000 clones, with roughly 80% found just once. Sequenced sample: peripheral blood. Receptors originate from a man in his 60s with acute or convalescent COVID-19. The CDR3 runs from the conserved cysteine through the conserved F or W. A D gene is named only where the DNA matches it firmly. Not all rows give a size; the values are once, few, many and, for expanded clones, a class.

CDR3aa	CDR3nt	d_gene	j_gene	abundance	v_gene
CASSTRGAGTDTQYF	TGTGCCAGCAGCACCCGGGGGGCGGGGACAGATACGCAGTATTTT	-	TRBJ2-3	-	TRBV9
CASSLAGLGTDTQYF	TGTGCCAGCAGCTTAGCGGGACTCGGCACAGATACGCAGTATTTT	-	TRBJ2-3	-	TRBV7-2
CAWSSRERQPQHF	TGTGCCTGGAGCTCGCGGGAGAGACAGCCCCAGCATTTT	-	TRBJ1-5	-	TRBV30
CASSQARTRNNEQFF	TGTGCCAGCAGCCAAGCGCGCACTAGGAACAATGAGCAGTTCTTC	-	TRBJ2-1	-	TRBV14
CASRDSGNTGELFF	TGTGCCAGCAGGGACAGCGGGAACACCGGGGAGCTGTTTTTT	-	TRBJ2-2	-	TRBV11-3
CASSLGVSGVADTQYF	TGTGCCAGCAGCTTAGGGGTTAGCGGGGTTGCGGATACGCAGTATTTT	TRBD2	TRBJ2-3	once	TRBV11-2
CASSLLVGGANEKLFF	TGTGCCAGCAGCTTACTGGTAGGGGGGGCTAATGAAAAACTGTTTTTT	-	TRBJ1-4	-	TRBV5-4
CASIEPGGRGETQYF	TGTGCCAGCATCGAACCGGGGGGCAGGGGTGAGACCCAGTACTTC	-	TRBJ2-5	-	TRBV2
CASSIGGSGGQFF	TGTGCCAGTAGTATAGGGGGTAGCGGGGGTCAGTTCTTC	TRBD2	TRBJ2-1	-	TRBV19
CASSLGQQNTEAFF	TGCGCCAGCAGCCTGGGACAGCAGAACACTGAAGCTTTCTTT	TRBD1	TRBJ1-1	medium-sized	TRBV4-3
CASSPISGEQFF	TGTGCCAGCAGCCCTATCTCGGGTGAGCAGTTCTTC	-	TRBJ2-1	-	TRBV5-6
CASSVAEWGSSNYGYTF	TGTGCCAGCAGCGTAGCAGAGTGGGGCAGCTCTAACTATGGCTACACCTTC	-	TRBJ1-2	few	TRBV9
CASSQVRGDTEAFF	TGCGCCAGCAGCCAAGTCAGGGGAGACACTGAAGCTTTCTTT	-	TRBJ1-1	-	TRBV4-1
CASSLLQGALTRAFF	TGCGCCAGCAGCTTGCTTCAGGGGGCATTAACGAGAGCTTTCTTT	TRBD1	TRBJ1-1	-	TRBV5-1
CASSVLSRQGNTGELFF	TGTGCCAGCAGCGTATTGTCGAGGCAGGGTAACACCGGGGAGCTGTTTTTT	-	TRBJ2-2	-	TRBV9
CASSSRVWDYGYTF	TGTGCCAGCAGCTCCAGGGTATGGGACTATGGCTACACCTTC	-	TRBJ1-2	-	TRBV7-8
CASRRQGGETQYF	TGTGCCAGCCGAAGACAGGGGGGAGAGACCCAGTACTTC	TRBD1	TRBJ2-5	-	TRBV6-5
CASSSTSGGAGETQYF	TGTGCCAGCAGCTCAACTAGCGGGGGGGCCGGAGAGACCCAGTACTTC	TRBD2	TRBJ2-5	-	TRBV7-9
CAWAGGSRQPQHF	TGTGCCTGGGCGGGCGGATCCCGTCAGCCCCAGCATTTT	-	TRBJ1-5	-	TRBV30
CASSQEREQLFF	TGTGCCAGCAGCCAAGAACGCGAACAACTGTTTTTT	-	TRBJ1-4	few	TRBV3-1/TRBV3-2
CAWSGGLANTEAFF	TGTGCCTGGAGTGGGGGGCTTGCGAACACTGAAGCTTTCTTT	-	TRBJ1-1	-	TRBV30
CAWSVPGQYLGSNQPQHF	TGTGCCTGGAGTGTACCGGGACAGTACTTGGGTAGCAATCAGCCCCAGCATTTT	TRBD1	TRBJ1-5	-	TRBV30
CASRPGGFNEQFF	TGTGCCAGCAGGCCGGGGGGGTTCAATGAGCAGTTCTTC	TRBD2	TRBJ2-1	-	TRBV6-5
CASRESSYNSPLHF	TGTGCCAGCAGAGAGAGCTCCTATAATTCACCCCTCCACTTT	-	TRBJ1-6	-	TRBV6-5
CASTLDRMNGYTF	TGTGCCAGCACTCTAGACAGGATGAATGGCTACACCTTC	-	TRBJ1-2	-	TRBV2
CASSSSQGYGYTF	TGTGCCAGCAGTTCCTCACAGGGCTATGGCTACACCTTC	-	TRBJ1-2	-	TRBV6-6
CASRRGTNEKLFF	TGTGCCAGCAGACGGGGGACTAATGAAAAACTGTTTTTT	-	TRBJ1-4	-	TRBV12-3/TRBV12-4
CSVWRETNTEAFF	TGCAGCGTTTGGCGGGAAACGAACACTGAAGCTTTCTTT	-	TRBJ1-1	-	TRBV29-1
CASKDSGTDTQYF	TGTGCCAGCAAAGACAGCGGCACAGATACGCAGTATTTT	-	TRBJ2-3	few	TRBV2
CASSPSSGGASEQFF	TGTGCCAGCAGCCCGTCTAGCGGGGGGGCCTCTGAGCAGTTCTTC	TRBD2	TRBJ2-1	-	TRBV7-7
CASSFDPGKTEAFF	TGTGCCAGCAGCTTTGACCCGGGTAAGACTGAAGCTTTCTTT	-	TRBJ1-1	-	TRBV7-9
CASSLDRAYEQYF	TGTGCCAGCAGCTTAGACAGGGCCTACGAGCAGTACTTC	-	TRBJ2-7	few	TRBV7-2
CASSSGGFTSTDTQYF	TGTGCCAGCAGTTCGGGGGGCTTCACTAGCACAGATACGCAGTATTTT	-	TRBJ2-3	-	TRBV25-1
CASSLTGLLHQPQHF	TGCGCCAGCAGCTTAACAGGGCTACTGCATCAGCCCCAGCATTTT	-	TRBJ1-5	-	TRBV5-1
CASSWDRDAYEQYF	TGTGCCAGCAGTTGGGACAGGGACGCCTACGAGCAGTACTTC	TRBD1	TRBJ2-7	-	TRBV6-5
CSVDGEVEAFF	TGCAGCGTTGACGGTGAAGTTGAAGCTTTCTTT	-	TRBJ1-1	-	TRBV29-1
CASSSLLTQETQYF	TGTGCCAGCAGTTCATTACTGACACAAGAGACCCAGTACTTC	-	TRBJ2-5	-	TRBV6-5
CSAQESETQYF	TGCAGTGCCCAGGAATCGGAGACCCAGTACTTC	-	TRBJ2-5	-	TRBV20-1
CASSFDRSLSF	TGTGCCAGCAGTTTCGACAGGTCCCTCTCCTTC	-	TRBJ1-2	few	TRBV12-3/TRBV12-4
CASSYLAGGVEQYF	TGTGCCAGCAGTTACCTGGCAGGGGGCGTGGAGCAGTACTTC	TRBD1	TRBJ2-7	-	TRBV6-2/TRBV6-3
CASSYSRGSSYGYTF	TGTGCCAGCAGTTACTCGAGAGGGTCTAGCTATGGCTACACCTTC	-	TRBJ1-2	-	TRBV6-2/TRBV6-3
CASSRLQGAGELFF	TGTGCCAGCAGTAGACTACAGGGGGCCGGGGAGCTGTTTTTT	TRBD1	TRBJ2-2	few	TRBV6-2/TRBV6-3
CAWSRPSGGLQETQYF	TGTGCCTGGAGCAGACCTAGCGGGGGGCTCCAAGAGACCCAGTACTTC	TRBD2	TRBJ2-5	-	TRBV30
CASKGAGNYGYTF	TGTGCCAGCAAAGGGGCAGGAAACTATGGCTACACCTTC	-	TRBJ1-2	few	TRBV3-1/TRBV3-2
CASSPGQGAKGNTIYF	TGCGCCAGCAGCCCAGGACAGGGGGCTAAGGGAAACACCATATATTTT	TRBD1	TRBJ1-3	few	TRBV4-3
CAWSVKGAELYGYTF	TGTGCCTGGAGTGTAAAGGGGGCCGAACTCTATGGCTACACCTTC	TRBD1	TRBJ1-2	-	TRBV30
CASSVYGNVLTF	TGTGCCAGCAGTGTCTACGGCAACGTCCTGACTTTC	-	TRBJ2-6	-	TRBV2
CASSADRGQFGYTF	TGTGCCAGCAGCGCCGACAGGGGGCAATTTGGCTACACCTTC	TRBD1	TRBJ1-2	few	TRBV5-4
CASSANRDPYNEQFF	TGTGCCAGCAGCGCGAACAGGGACCCCTACAATGAGCAGTTCTTC	-	TRBJ2-1	-	TRBV9
CASSHPELNTGELFF	TGTGCCAGCAGCCACCCCGAACTAAACACCGGGGAGCTGTTTTTT	-	TRBJ2-2	-	TRBV3-1/TRBV3-2
CASSQGQTNEKLFF	TGCGCCAGCAGCCAAGGGCAAACTAATGAAAAACTGTTTTTT	-	TRBJ1-4	-	TRBV4-1
CASSTGTGQETQYF	TGTGCCAGCAGTACCGGGACAGGCCAAGAGACCCAGTACTTC	TRBD1	TRBJ2-5	-	TRBV6-5
CASSHRDRASSGANVLTF	TGTGCCAGCAGCCACCGGGACAGGGCGAGCTCTGGGGCCAACGTCCTGACTTTC	TRBD1	TRBJ2-6	-	TRBV5-8
CASSDLALGTATNEKLFF	TGTGCCAGCAGTGACCTAGCCCTAGGAACCGCAACTAATGAAAAACTGTTTTTT	-	TRBJ1-4	-	TRBV6-2/TRBV6-3
CSVPLFGGGEGKEDGYTF	TGCAGCGTTCCCCTCTTCGGAGGGGGCGAGGGAAAAGAGGATGGCTACACCTTC	TRBD1	TRBJ1-2	-	TRBV29-1
CASSYSSGGRTDTQYF	TGTGCCAGCAGTTACAGTAGCGGGGGGCGCACAGATACGCAGTATTTT	TRBD2	TRBJ2-3	once	TRBV6-5
CASTQGLAGDTQYF	TGCGCCAGCACCCAAGGACTAGCCGGAGATACGCAGTATTTT	TRBD2	TRBJ2-3	-	TRBV10-1
CASSLGGGNTIYF	TGTGCCAGCAGCTTAGGAGGGGGAAACACCATATATTTT	-	TRBJ1-3	once	TRBV11-3
CASVVRYTIYF	TGTGCCAGCGTGGTGAGGTACACCATATATTTT	-	TRBJ1-3	-	TRBV12-3/TRBV12-4